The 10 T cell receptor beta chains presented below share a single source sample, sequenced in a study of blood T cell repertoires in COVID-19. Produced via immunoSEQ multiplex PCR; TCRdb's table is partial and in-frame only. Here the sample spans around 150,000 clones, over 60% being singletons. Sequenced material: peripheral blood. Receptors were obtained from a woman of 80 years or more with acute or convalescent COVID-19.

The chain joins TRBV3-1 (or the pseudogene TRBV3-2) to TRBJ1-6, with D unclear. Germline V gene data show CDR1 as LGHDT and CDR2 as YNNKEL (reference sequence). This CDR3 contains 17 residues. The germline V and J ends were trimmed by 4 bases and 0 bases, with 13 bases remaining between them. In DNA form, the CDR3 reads TGTGCCAGCAGCCCGTCCTCCGGGAGCTCCTATAATTCACCCCTCCACTTT. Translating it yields CASSPSSGSSYNSPLHF.

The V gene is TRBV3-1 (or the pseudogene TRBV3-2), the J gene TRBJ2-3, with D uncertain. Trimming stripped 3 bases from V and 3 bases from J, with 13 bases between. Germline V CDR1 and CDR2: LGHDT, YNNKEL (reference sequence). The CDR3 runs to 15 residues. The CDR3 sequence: CASSQEPTRTDTQYF. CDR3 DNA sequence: TGTGCCAGCAGCCAGGAACCGACACGGACAGATACGCAGTATTTT.

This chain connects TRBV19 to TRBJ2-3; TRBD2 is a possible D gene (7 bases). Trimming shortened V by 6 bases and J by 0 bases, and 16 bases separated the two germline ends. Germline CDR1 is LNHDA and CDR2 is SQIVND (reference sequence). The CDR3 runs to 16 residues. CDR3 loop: CASRPRGRGSTDTQYF. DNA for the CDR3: TGTGCCAGTAGACCACGGGGGCGGGGGAGCACAGATACGCAGTATTTT.

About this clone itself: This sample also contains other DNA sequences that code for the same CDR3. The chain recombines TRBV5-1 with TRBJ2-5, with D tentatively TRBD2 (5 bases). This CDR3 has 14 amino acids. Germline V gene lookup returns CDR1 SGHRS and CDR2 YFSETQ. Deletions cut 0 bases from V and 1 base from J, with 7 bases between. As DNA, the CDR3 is TGCGCCAGCAGCTTGGGTCGGGGCCAAGAGACCCAGTACTTC. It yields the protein CASSLGRGQETQYF.

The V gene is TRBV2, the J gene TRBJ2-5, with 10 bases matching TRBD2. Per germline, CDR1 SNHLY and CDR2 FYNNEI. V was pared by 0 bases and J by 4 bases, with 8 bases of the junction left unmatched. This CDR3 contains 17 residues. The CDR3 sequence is CASSEAYELAGRETQYF. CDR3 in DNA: TGTGCCAGCAGTGAAGCGTATGAACTAGCGGGAAGAGAGACCCAGTACTTC.

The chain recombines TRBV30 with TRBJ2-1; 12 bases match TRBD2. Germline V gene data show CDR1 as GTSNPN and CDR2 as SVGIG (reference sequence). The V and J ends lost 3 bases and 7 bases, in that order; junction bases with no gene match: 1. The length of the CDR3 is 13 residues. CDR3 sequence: CAWSGLAGNEQFF. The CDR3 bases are TGTGCCTGGAGCGGACTAGCGGGGAATGAGCAGTTCTTC.

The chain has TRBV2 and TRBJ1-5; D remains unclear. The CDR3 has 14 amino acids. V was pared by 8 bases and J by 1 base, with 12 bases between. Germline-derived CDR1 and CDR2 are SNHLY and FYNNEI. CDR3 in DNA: TGTGCCAGCCGAGGAGATGCGAGCAATCAGCCCCAGCATTTT. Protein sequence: CASRGDASNQPQHF.

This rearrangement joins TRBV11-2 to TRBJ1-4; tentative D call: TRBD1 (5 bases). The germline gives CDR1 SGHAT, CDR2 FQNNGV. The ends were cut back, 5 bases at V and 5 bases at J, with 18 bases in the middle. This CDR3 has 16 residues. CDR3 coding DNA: TGTGCCAGCAGCCTGTCATGGGGACGGGAGAATGAAAAACTGTTTTTT. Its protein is CASSLSWGRENEKLFF.

Here the CDR3 DNA reads TGTGCCAGCAGCTTAGGGGACAGTGGCACAGATACGCAGTATTTT. This sequence encodes CASSLGDSGTDTQYF. The chain couples TRBV7-6 to TRBJ2-3; 7 nucleotides agree with TRBD1. CDR3 length equals 15 residues. The germline CDR1 and CDR2 sequences are SGHVS and FNYEAQ. The V gene end was trimmed by 1 base and the J gene end by 1 base; junction bases not matched to a gene: 2.

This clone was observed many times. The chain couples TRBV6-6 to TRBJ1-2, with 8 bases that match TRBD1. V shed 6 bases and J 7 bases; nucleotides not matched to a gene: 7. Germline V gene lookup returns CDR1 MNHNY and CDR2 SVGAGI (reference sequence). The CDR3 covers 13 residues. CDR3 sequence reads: CASRDGTGGGYTF. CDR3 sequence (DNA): TGTGCCAGCAGGGATGGGACAGGCGGTGGCTACACCTTC.